These 14 T cell receptor beta chains were all obtained from the same sample, sequenced in a study of blood T cell repertoires in COVID-19. TCRdb's table, derived via immunoSEQ multiplex PCR, lists solely in-frame clones and lacks some. The sample has about 250,000 clones; around 91% are singletons. Sequenced material: PBMCs or T cells enriched from blood (not recorded which). The receptors come from a woman aged 18-30 years who had recovered from COVID-19.

Worth noting for this clone: The same CDR3 arises from other DNA sequences in this sample as well. J is TRBJ1-1 and V is TRBV6-5; possible D gene TRBD1, 6 bases. Germline V lookup: CDR1 MNHEY, CDR2 SVGAGI. The CDR3 extends over 13 amino acids. The V and J ends lost 7 bases and 2 bases respectively, with 11 bases between them. CDR3 nucleotide sequence: TGTGCCAGCAATAGGGGGGGTAACACTGAAGCTTTCTTT. It yields the protein CASNRGGNTEAFF.

V is TRBV6-5 and J is TRBJ2-7, with 8 bases matching TRBD2. Germline-derived CDR1 and CDR2 are MNHEY and SVGAGI. This CDR3 has 16 amino acids. J was trimmed by 5 bases and V by 2 bases; bases with no gene match: 11. The CDR3 sequence is CASSYRSRRGVHEQYF. The CDR3 DNA reads TGTGCCAGCAGTTACAGATCTAGGCGGGGGGTTCACGAGCAGTACTTC.

The chain has TRBV28 and TRBJ2-2; 7 nucleotides align to TRBD1. The CDR3 is 15 residues long. The germline V gene has CDR1 MDHEN and CDR2 SYDVKM. J was trimmed by 5 bases and V by 7 bases; bases with no gene match: 10. CDR3 sequence (DNA): TGTGCCAGCAACACACCGGGACAGCCTACCGGGGAGCTGTTTTTT. Its protein product is CASNTPGQPTGELFF. Combining the CDR3 with reference TRBV28 and TRBJ2-2 gives the whole variable domain DVKVTQSSRYLVKRTGEKVFLECVQDMDHENMFWYRQDPGLGLRLIYFSYDVKMKEKGDIPEGYSVSREKKERFSLILESASTNQTSMYLCASNTPGQPTGELFFGEGSRLTVL.

The CDR3 DNA reads TGTGCCAGCAGTTTAAATGGGGGGGCGCGGAACACTGAAGCTTTCTTT. This codes for CASSLNGGARNTEAFF. This rearrangement joins TRBV27 to TRBJ1-1; a weak D match, TRBD1 (6 bases). This CDR3 has 16 amino acids. V was clipped by 2 bases and J by 1 base, with 14 bases between them. The germline gives CDR1 MNHEY, CDR2 SMNVEV (reference sequence).

This clone was detected only once. The genes are TRBV3-1 (or the pseudogene TRBV3-2) and TRBJ1-2, with D tentatively TRBD1 (5 bases). The germline V gene has CDR1 LGHDT and CDR2 YNNKEL (reference sequence). CDR3 size: 16 residues. Trimming pared 4 bases from V and 3 bases from J, leaving 18 bases between. The CDR3 DNA follows: TGTGCCAGCAGCCGACAGACCGGGAGGGACCACTATGGCTACACCTTC. It codes for CASSRQTGRDHYGYTF.

The chain combines TRBV13 with TRBJ2-1; 10 bases line up with TRBD2. The CDR3 covers 17 residues. Trimming at V came to 0 bases and at J to 4 bases, leaving 6 bases not matched to a gene. Germline-derived CDR1 and CDR2 are PRHDT and FYEKMQ (reference sequence). The CDR3 DNA is TGTGCCAGCAGCTTAGGGTTGGGTAGCGGGGGGTACAATGAGCAGTTCTTC. Its protein is CASSLGLGSGGYNEQFF.

This chain connects TRBV30 to TRBJ2-3; the D is unclear. This CDR3 is built from 12 residues. Germline CDR1 GTSNPN, CDR2 SVGIG (reference sequence). V dropped 4 bases and J dropped 2 bases, with 7 bases sitting between them. For the CDR3, the DNA is TGTGCCTGGAACACGTACACAGATACGCAGTATTTT. Translating it yields CAWNTYTDTQYF.

This clone has only a few counts. This chain uses TRBV6-5 with TRBJ2-2, with D perhaps TRBD1 (5 bases). This CDR3 region has 13 residues. Trimming removed 9 bases from V and 3 bases from J, with 11 bases in between. Per the germline V gene, CDR1 is MNHEY and CDR2 is SVGAGI. The CDR3 DNA reads as TGTGCCAGTATATCACAGGACACCGGGGAGCTGTTTTTT. As protein: CASISQDTGELFF.

The chain links TRBV7-2 to TRBJ2-7; possible D gene TRBD1, 6 bases. V was clipped by 2 bases and J by 2 bases, with 19 bases between them. The CDR3 loop spans 17 amino acids. Germline V gene data show CDR1 as SGHTA and CDR2 as FQGNSA. For the CDR3, the DNA is TGTGCCAGCAGCTTACCTCCGGGACATATGTTAGCCTACGAGCAGTACTTC. Translated, it gives CASSLPPGHMLAYEQYF.

The chain combines TRBV5-6 with TRBJ1-4; no reliable D call. The CDR3 covers 16 residues. V gave up 4 bases and J gave up 8 bases, with 21 bases separating them. Per the germline V gene, CDR1 is SGHDT and CDR2 is YYEEEE. In nucleotides, the CDR3 is TGTGCCAGCAGCCTCCTGGAAGAGGGATGGAGGGAAAAACTGTTTTTT. Translating gives CASSLLEEGWREKLFF.

V is TRBV19 and J is TRBJ2-7; 8 bases are shared with TRBD2. The germline gives CDR1 LNHDA, CDR2 SQIVND (reference sequence). This CDR3 has 15 amino acids. Unmatched junction bases numbered 11, after V lost 7 bases and J lost 3 bases. The CDR3 nucleotides read TGTGCCAGTAATCCGGGGGGGACATCAGTCTACGAGCAGTACTTC. It yields the protein CASNPGGTSVYEQYF.

J is TRBJ1-2 and V is TRBV30; 8 nucleotides line up with TRBD1. The CDR3 runs 13 residues. Trimming removed 4 bases from V and 8 bases from J; junction bases left unmatched: 9. CDR1 is GTSNPN, CDR2 SVGIG, per germline (reference sequence). The CDR3 sequence: CAWTVTGGGGYTF. For the CDR3, the DNA is TGTGCCTGGACTGTAACAGGGGGTGGAGGCTACACCTTC.

The chain joins TRBV4-1 to TRBJ1-2, with 7 nucleotides matching TRBD1. CDR3 length: 13 amino acids. Germline-derived CDR1 and CDR2 are MGHRA and YSYEKL. J was trimmed by 3 bases and V by 5 bases; bases with no gene match: 3. This CDR3 is CASSFDRDYGYTF. CDR3 bases: TGCGCCAGCAGCTTCGACAGGGACTATGGCTACACCTTC.

The J gene is TRBJ2-3, the V gene TRBV7-9; 7 nucleotides line up with TRBD2. Per germline, CDR1 SEHNR and CDR2 FQNEAQ (reference sequence). The CDR3 is 16 residues long. V lost 5 bases to trimming and J lost 2 bases; unmatched junction nucleotides: 10. CDR3 loop: CASSGYRDYNTDTQYF. The CDR3 region has the DNA TGTGCCAGCAGCGGATACCGGGACTACAACACAGATACGCAGTATTTT.